The T cell receptor beta chain described here comes from a study of blood T cell repertoires in COVID-19. Study summary: Nucleic acid was either cDNA or gDNA, and it came from T cells, B-cell-depleted T cells, or PBMCs.

Sequencing was performed with immunoSEQ multiplex PCR; in TCRdb, only in-frame clones are kept and a portion is missing. In the table there are tens of thousands of clones, about 81% of which are singletons. Trimming removed 0 bases at V and 3 bases at J, with 17 bases between. The CDR3 runs 17 residues. Per the germline V gene, CDR1 is LNHNV and CDR2 is YYDKDF (reference sequence). Sequencing used peripheral blood. This chain joins TRBV15 and TRBJ1-1; D gene uncertain. The clonotype comes from a human donor with acute or convalescent COVID-19. The donor label of this sample is uncertain. CDR3 residues: CATSRESPREFDTEAFF. The CDR3 bases are TGTGCCACCAGCAGAGAGAGTCCGCGGGAGTTCGACACTGAAGCTTTCTTT.